This TCR beta chain was identified in a study of cytomegalovirus exposure and HLA in healthy donors. As for the study in general: Membership in the Caucasian-associated ancestry cluster was found for about 84% of about 430 genotyped donors.

This CDR3 contains 14 residues. The germline V gene encodes CDR1 SGHRS and CDR2 YFSETQ. V lost 4 bases to trimming and J lost 2 bases; unmatched junction nucleotides: 2. Study results and caveats: Later work found most CMV-associated TCR beta chains apparently HLA-restricted. A later analysis linked a missense DCLRE1C variant to TCR beta V- and J-gene trimming. Information on immune exposure was restricted to one variable (CMV serostatus).

The PCR contained 60 Vbeta and 13 Jbeta primers. The method was immunoSEQ multiplex PCR; TCRdb's version includes in-frame clones alone and lacks a portion of them. This table holds roughly 150,000 clones, approximately 72% found once. The sample holds one count of this clone. Its antigen is not identified. The clonotype comes from a female donor in good health and CMV-seronegative. Sequenced sample: PBMCs. The V and J genes are TRBV5-1 and TRBJ1-3; TRBD1 aligns across 8 bases. The CDR3 DNA reads as TGCGCCAGCAGCCGGACAGGGACTGGAAACACCATATATTTT. The encoded protein is CASSRTGTGNTIYF.